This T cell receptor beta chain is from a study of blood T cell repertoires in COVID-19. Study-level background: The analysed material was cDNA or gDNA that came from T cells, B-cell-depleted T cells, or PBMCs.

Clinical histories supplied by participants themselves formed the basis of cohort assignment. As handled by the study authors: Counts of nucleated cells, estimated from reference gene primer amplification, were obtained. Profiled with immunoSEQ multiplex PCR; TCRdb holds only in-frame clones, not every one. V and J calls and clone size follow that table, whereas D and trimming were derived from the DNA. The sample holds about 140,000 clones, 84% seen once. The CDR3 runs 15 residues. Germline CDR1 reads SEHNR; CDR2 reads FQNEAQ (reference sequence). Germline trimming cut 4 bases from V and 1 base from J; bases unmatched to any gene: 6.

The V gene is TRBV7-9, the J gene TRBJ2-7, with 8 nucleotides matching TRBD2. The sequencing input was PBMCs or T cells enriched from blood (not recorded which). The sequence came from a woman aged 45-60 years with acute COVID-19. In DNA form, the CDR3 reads TGTGCCAGCAGCTATCCAGCGGGAGCTTCCTACGAGCAGTACTTC. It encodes CASSYPAGASYEQYF.